This T cell receptor beta chain was profiled in a study of blood T cells in healthy people across ages. CDR1 MNHNY and CDR2 SVGAGI come from the germline V gene (reference sequence). CDR3 length equals 15 residues. Between the trimmed V and J ends, which lost 2 bases and 5 bases, there was a span of 13 bases. A sample-barcoded 5' primer and a J-beta primer mix were used in a second PCR of roughly 7 to 12 cycles. TCRdb fed the 5' RACE reads into MiXCR, producing one record per CDR3 protein. The data contain around 1,000,000 distinct CDR3 sequences, around 25% of them singletons. Study outcomes and limitations: Unknown CMV status may confound age-related changes in expanded clones.

A word on this clonotype: What it binds is not known.

In addition, the sample was reused for a study of T cells of mothers and their children.

The sample taken for sequencing was blood. This chain connects TRBV6-6 to TRBJ1-5, with D unclear. The clonotype was recovered from a girl aged 2-10 years in good health. CDR3 nucleotide sequence: TGTGCCAGCAGTTACACCACATCAGGAGATCAGCCCCAGCATTTT. Amino acids: CASSYTTSGDQPQHF.